This TCR beta chain was captured by sequencing in a study of blood T cells in healthy people across ages. Study-level results: Naive T cell percentage strongly correlated with TCR beta diversity.

CDR1 and CDR2 from the germline V gene are MNHEY and SVGEGT. There are 17 residues in the CDR3. Trimming shortened V by 0 bases and J by 0 bases, and 14 bases separated the two germline ends. PCR was performed a second time for roughly 6 to 12 cycles using a sample-barcoded 5' primer and a J-beta primer mix. TCRdb independently ran MiXCR on the 5' RACE reads; one entry per CDR3 protein. The sample shows hundreds of thousands of distinct CDR3 sequences, 29% of them seen only once. This clonotype appeared many times. What it recognizes is unknown. The gene calls are TRBV6-2 or TRBV6-3 and TRBJ1-1; a weak D match, TRBD1 (5 bases). The sequencing sample was made of blood. The sequence derives from a woman of 80 years or more in good health. The CDR3 DNA is TGTGCCAGCAGTTACTCCCCAAACGGGGGTATGAACACTGAAGCTTTCTTT. Residues: CASSYSPNGGMNTEAFF.